Listed below are T cell receptor beta chains from one sample, sequenced in a study of beta chain features in type 1 diabetes. Libraries were prepared by immunoSEQ multiplex PCR; TCRdb keeps only in-frame clonotypes and omits some of them. Of about 150,000 clones listed, more than 10% are singletons. Sequenced sample: central memory CD4+ T cells from blood. These receptors all stem from a man aged 18 to 30 with type 1 diabetes. Each CDR3 is given with its conserved first and last residue. The D gene is left open where the match is weak. Size is stated for part of the rows, as once, few or many counts, or as a class when the clone is expanded.

>TRBJ1-2|TRBV18|TRBD1|NA
TGTGCCAGCTCACCAGACAGGGGTGGCTATGGCTACACCTTC
CASSPDRGGYGYTF
>TRBJ2-7|TRBV7-8|TRBD1|many
TGTGCCAGCAGCAGAAGGGACAGCTCCTACGAGCAGTACTTC
CASSRRDSSYEQYF
>TRBJ1-5|TRBV19|TRBD1|NA
TGTGCCAGTACCAGGACAGGGGGCAATCAGCCCCAGCATTTT
CASTRTGGNQPQHF
>TRBJ1-5|TRBV7-2|NA|few
TGTGCCAGCAGCCAAAATAGCAATCAGCCCCAGCATTTT
CASSQNSNQPQHF
>TRBJ2-3|TRBV2|NA|NA
TGTGCCAGCAGTGGCGGGGCCATCACAGATACGCAGTATTTT
CASSGGAITDTQYF
>TRBJ1-2|TRBV19|NA|few
TGTGCCAGTAGTATCGGAGGATTCGGCCTCAATGGCTACACCTTC
CASSIGGFGLNGYTF
>TRBJ2-1|TRBV25-1|TRBD1|NA
TGTGCCAGCAGACCGGGACAGGAGGCGTTCTTC
CASRPGQEAFF
>TRBJ1-5|TRBV30|NA|few
TGTGCCTGGAGTGAAGATAGCAATCAGCCCCAGCATTTT
CAWSEDSNQPQHF
>TRBJ2-1|TRBV7-9|NA|NA
TGTGCCAGCAGATACAGGGCATATGAGCAGTTCTTC
CASRYRAYEQFF
>TRBJ2-3|TRBV5-1|NA|NA
TGCGCCAGCAGCGAAGACGTAGATACGCAGTATTTT
CASSEDVDTQYF
>TRBJ2-3|TRBV28|NA|few
TGTGCATCTAGCGTTACCACAGATACGCAGTATTTT
CASSVTTDTQYF
>TRBJ1-1|TRBV29-1|TRBD1|few
TGCAGCGTTGGGCAGGGGGTGATGAACACTGAAGCTTTCTTT
CSVGQGVMNTEAFF
>TRBJ1-1|TRBV7-2|NA|NA
TGTGCCAGCAGCTTAATTGCGAACACTGAAGCTTTCTTT
CASSLIANTEAFF
>TRBJ2-3|TRBV6-5|TRBD2|NA
TGTGCCACCGTACTAGCGGGGAGCACAGATACGCAGTATTTT
CATVLAGSTDTQYF
>TRBJ1-3|TRBV13|NA|few
TGTGCCAGCAGCTTCATAGGAACGCGAGGAAACACCATATATTTT
CASSFIGTRGNTIYF
>TRBJ2-3|TRBV5-4|TRBD1|few
TGTGCCAGCAGCTTCGGACAGGGGGCTTATACGCAGTATTTT
CASSFGQGAYTQYF
>TRBJ1-1|TRBV4-1|NA|NA
TGCGCCAGCAGCCAATTAGGCGTCGGAGGGACTGAAGCTTTCTTT
CASSQLGVGGTEAFF
>TRBJ2-1|TRBV30|NA|NA
TGTGCCTGGCGACCCCTCTCCTACAATGAGCAGTTCTTC
CAWRPLSYNEQFF
>TRBJ1-4|TRBV5-1|TRBD1|NA
TGCGCCAGCAACAGGGGGACTAATGAAAAACTGTTTTTT
CASNRGTNEKLFF
>TRBJ1-1|TRBV6-5|NA|few
TGTGCCAGCAGGCCCCAGGGACTCCAGAACACTGAAGCTTTCTTT
CASRPQGLQNTEAFF
>TRBJ1-2|TRBV29-1|NA|NA
TGCAGCGTCGAGGGGACCGTCGGTGGGGGCTACACCTTC
CSVEGTVGGGYTF
>TRBJ2-3|TRBV28|TRBD2|few
TGTGCCAGCAGTTCATCCGCTAGCGGGGGCCCGGCTAATACGCAGTATTTT
CASSSSASGGPANTQYF
>TRBJ1-1|TRBV30|NA|few
TGTGCCTGGAGTGTAATGGAGAGCACTGAAGCTTTCTTT
CAWSVMESTEAFF
>TRBJ1-2|TRBV4-2|TRBD1|few
TGTGCCAGCAGCCGAACCGGGACAGGGGGTGATGGCTACACCTTC
CASSRTGTGGDGYTF
>TRBJ2-7|TRBV6-6|TRBD1|few
TGTGCCAGCAGTCGGGACAGAATTTACGAGCAGTACTTC
CASSRDRIYEQYF
>TRBJ2-1|TRBV30|TRBD1|many
TGTGCCTGGAGTACCCTGGACAGGAGCAGAGGGAATGAGCAGTTCTTC
CAWSTLDRSRGNEQFF
>TRBJ1-1|TRBV6-1|NA|many
TGTGCCAGCAAAACCTTCGCTGAAGCTTTCTTT
CASKTFAEAFF
>TRBJ1-2|TRBV28|TRBD1|NA
TGTGCCAGCACGGGAGGGGACAGGTTGTCCTATGGCTACACCTTC
CASTGGDRLSYGYTF
>TRBJ1-1|TRBV7-9|NA|many
TGTGCCAGCAGTTACCAGGGAAACACTGAAGCTTTCTTT
CASSYQGNTEAFF
>TRBJ1-5|TRBV30|NA|NA
TGTGCCTGGACGCGGGCGGGAGGCAATCAGCCCCAGCATTTT
CAWTRAGGNQPQHF
>TRBJ1-2|TRBV7-8|TRBD1|NA
TGTGCCAGCAGCTTAGCCGGACAGGGTAACTATGGCTACACCTTC
CASSLAGQGNYGYTF
>TRBJ2-7|TRBV27|NA|NA
TGTGCCAGCAGTTTTGTGGCTGGGTCTGAGCAGTACTTC
CASSFVAGSEQYF
>TRBJ2-7|TRBV30|NA|few
TGTGCCTGGGGGAGAGTCTACGAGCAGTACTTC
CAWGRVYEQYF
>TRBJ1-2|TRBV29-1|NA|NA
TGCAGCGTTGAGGCGGGAAAGGGACAAATTGCGGGCTATGGCTACACCTTC
CSVEAGKGQIAGYGYTF
>TRBJ1-4|TRBV7-6|NA|NA
TGTGCCAGCAGCTTAGAGGGGGATGGAGAAAAACTGTTTTTT
CASSLEGDGEKLFF
>TRBJ2-7|TRBV20-1|NA|few
TGCAGTGGGGTTAGCTCCTACGAGCAGTACTTC
CSGVSSYEQYF
>TRBJ1-5|TRBV6-6|TRBD1|NA
TGTGCCAGCAGTCCCCGACAGGGCGGTGGACAGCCCCAGCATTTT
CASSPRQGGGQPQHF
>TRBJ2-7|TRBV2|TRBD1|many
TGTGCCAGCAGCTTACAGGGGGTCGAGCAGTACTTC
CASSLQGVEQYF
>TRBJ1-5|TRBV4-1|NA|NA
TGCGCCAGCAGCCGCTCGGGGGATGGTCAGCCCCAGCATTTT
CASSRSGDGQPQHF
>TRBJ2-2|TRBV7-9|NA|NA
TGTGCCAGCAGCCCCCTTTGGGAGCACTCCGGGGAGCTGTTTTTT
CASSPLWEHSGELFF
>TRBJ1-5|TRBV7-9|NA|NA
TGTGCCAGCAGCCCAGGGACCTACAATCAGCCCCAGCATTTT
CASSPGTYNQPQHF
>TRBJ1-2|TRBV9|NA|NA
TGTGCCAGCGCCCGATCCTATGGCTACACCTTC
CASARSYGYTF
>TRBJ1-1|TRBV13|NA|NA
TGTGCCAGCAGCTTAGGCCGGGGTGGTACTGAAGCTTTCTTT
CASSLGRGGTEAFF
>TRBJ2-3|TRBV2|NA|NA
TGTGCCAGCCACAGGGATAAAGGCACAGATACGCAGTATTTT
CASHRDKGTDTQYF
>TRBJ1-4|TRBV25-1|NA|few
TGTGCCAGCAGTGAAAGAGGAGCAACTAATGAAAAACTGTTTTTT
CASSERGATNEKLFF
>TRBJ1-1|TRBV27|NA|few
TGTGCCAGCAGTTTAGAAACGGAGACTGAAGCTTTCTTT
CASSLETETEAFF
>TRBJ2-5|TRBV7-8|TRBD1|few
TGTGCCAGCAGCTTGGGACAGGGCGAGGGGACCCAGTACTTC
CASSLGQGEGTQYF
>TRBJ2-5|TRBV9|NA|NA
TGTGCCAGCAGCGCTGGGACCTCCGGTTTGATGGCCCAGTACTTC
CASSAGTSGLMAQYF
>TRBJ2-1|TRBV19|NA|few
TGTGCCAGTAGTATACAGGAAGTGGGTGAGCAGTTCTTC
CASSIQEVGEQFF